This TCR beta chain was captured in a study of blood T cell repertoires in COVID-19. Study overall: From the United States, Italy and Spain came samples of acute and convalescent COVID-19. Nucleic acid was either cDNA or gDNA, and it came from T cells, B-cell-depleted T cells, or PBMCs.

Per the original data handling: Counts of nucleated cells, estimated from reference gene primer amplification, were obtained. Profiling relied on immunoSEQ multiplex PCR, and the TCRdb table lists in-frame clones only, not all of them. V, J and clone size derive from that table, while D and trimming were established from the DNA sequence. The sample shows 60,000 to 70,000 clones, 80% to 90% of them seen only once. Looked up from germline, CDR1 is SQVTM and CDR2 is ANQGSEA. The trim removed 7 bases at V and 3 bases at J, leaving 6 bases unmatched. CDR3 length: 14 residues. The sequencing input was peripheral blood. The TCR sequence derives from a woman aged 55-75 years with acute or convalescent COVID-19. V usage is TRBV29-1 and J usage is TRBJ2-3; 11 bases fit TRBD2. CDR3 bases: TGCAGCGCGATAGCGGGGGGGCCGACAGATACGCAGTATTTT. It yields the protein CSAIAGGPTDTQYF.